The entry below gives a single TCR beta chain sequence along with its context. V lost 6 bases and J lost 1, with 15 bases in between. Germline V gene sequence: CDR1 LGHNA, CDR2 YSLEER. The CDR3 has 15 amino acids. These data originate in a study of blood T cell repertoires in COVID-19. Study overall: The United States, Italy and Spain supplied acute and convalescent COVID-19 samples. PBMCs, B-cell-depleted T cells, or T cells were the source of the cDNA or gDNA that made up the material.

Per the study methods: Using reference gene primer amplification, nucleated cell counts were estimated. Assay: immunoSEQ multiplex PCR; the TCRdb copy retains only in-frame clones and omits some. That table is the source of V, J and clone size, and D and trimming were worked out from the DNA. This table holds over 120,000 clones, roughly 80% found once. The TCR originated in a woman of 80 years or more with acute or convalescent COVID-19. The sequencing sample was made of peripheral blood. J is TRBJ1-1 and V is TRBV4-3; D ambiguous. CDR3 nucleotides: TGCGCCAGCAGTCCCCAAAGAGCCACGAACACTGAAGCTTTCTTT. Its protein product is CASSPQRATNTEAFF.